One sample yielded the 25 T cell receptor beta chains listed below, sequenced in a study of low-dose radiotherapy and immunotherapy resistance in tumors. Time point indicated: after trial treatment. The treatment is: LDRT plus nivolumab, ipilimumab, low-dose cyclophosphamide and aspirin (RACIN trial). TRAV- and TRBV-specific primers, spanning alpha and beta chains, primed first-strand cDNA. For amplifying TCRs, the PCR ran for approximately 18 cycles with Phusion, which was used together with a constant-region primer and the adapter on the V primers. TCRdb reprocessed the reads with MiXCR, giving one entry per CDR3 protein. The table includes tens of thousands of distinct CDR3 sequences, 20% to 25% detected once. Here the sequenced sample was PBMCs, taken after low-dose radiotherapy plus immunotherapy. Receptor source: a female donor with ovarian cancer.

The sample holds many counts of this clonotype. The CDR3 loop reads CAIRPDRGHTDYGYTF. The CDR3 coding sequence is TGTGCCATCAGACCGGACAGGGGGCATACGGACTATGGCTACACCTTC. This rearrangement joins TRBV10-3 to TRBJ1-2; TRBD1 matches 11 bases. With V trimmed by 6 bases and J by 3 bases, 9 bases remained unmatched. The germline V gene has CDR1 ENHRY and CDR2 SYGVKD. This CDR3 is built from 16 residues.

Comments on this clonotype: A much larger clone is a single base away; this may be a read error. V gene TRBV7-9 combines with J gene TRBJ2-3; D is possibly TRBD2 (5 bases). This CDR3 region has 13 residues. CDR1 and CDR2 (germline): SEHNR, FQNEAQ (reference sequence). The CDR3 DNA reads TGTGCCAGCAGATTAGATAGAGGGGATACGCAGTATTTT. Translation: CASRLDRGDTQYF. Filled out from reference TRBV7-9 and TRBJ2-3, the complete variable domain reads DTGVSQNPRHKITKRGQNVTFRCDPISEHNRLYWYRQTLGQGPEFLTYFQNEAQLEKSRLLSDRFSAERPKGSFSTLEIQRTEQGDSAMYLCASRLDRGDTQYFGPGTRLTVL.

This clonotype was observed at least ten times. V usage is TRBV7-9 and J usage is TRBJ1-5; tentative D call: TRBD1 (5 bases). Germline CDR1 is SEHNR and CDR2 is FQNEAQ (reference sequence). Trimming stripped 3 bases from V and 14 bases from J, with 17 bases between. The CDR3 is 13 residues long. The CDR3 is CASSLGPGTGEHF. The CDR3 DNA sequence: TGTGCCAGCAGCTTGGGGCCGGGGACCGGGGAGCATTTT.

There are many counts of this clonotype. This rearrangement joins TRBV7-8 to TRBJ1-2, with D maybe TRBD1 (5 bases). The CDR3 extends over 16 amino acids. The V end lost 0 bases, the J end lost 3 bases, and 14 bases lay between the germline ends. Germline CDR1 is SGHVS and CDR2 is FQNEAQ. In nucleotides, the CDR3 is TGTGCCAGCAGCTTAGCCGGGACGGAGATCTACTATGGCTACACCTTC. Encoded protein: CASSLAGTEIYYGYTF.

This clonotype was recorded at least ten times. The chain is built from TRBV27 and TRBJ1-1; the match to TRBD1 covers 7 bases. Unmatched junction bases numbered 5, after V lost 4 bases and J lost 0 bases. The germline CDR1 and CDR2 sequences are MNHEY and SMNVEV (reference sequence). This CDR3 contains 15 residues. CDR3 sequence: CASSSRTGVNTEAFF. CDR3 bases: TGTGCCAGCAGTTCGAGGACAGGCGTGAACACTGAAGCTTTCTTT.

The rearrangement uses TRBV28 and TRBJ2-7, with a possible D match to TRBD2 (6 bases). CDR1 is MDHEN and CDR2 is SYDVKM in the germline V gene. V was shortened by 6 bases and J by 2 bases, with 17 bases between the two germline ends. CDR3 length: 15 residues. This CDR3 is CASRPPGSFAYEQYF. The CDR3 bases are TGTGCCAGCAGGCCCCCCGGGAGTTTCGCCTACGAGCAGTACTTC.

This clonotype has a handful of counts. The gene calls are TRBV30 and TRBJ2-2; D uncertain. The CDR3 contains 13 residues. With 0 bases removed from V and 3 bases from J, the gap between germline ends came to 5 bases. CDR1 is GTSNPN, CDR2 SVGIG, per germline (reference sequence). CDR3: CAWSVPYTGELFF. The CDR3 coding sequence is TGTGCCTGGAGTGTACCCTACACCGGGGAGCTGTTTTTT. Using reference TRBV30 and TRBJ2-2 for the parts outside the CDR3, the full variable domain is SQTIHQWPATLVQPVGSPLSLECTVEGTSNPNLYWYRQAAGRGLQLLFYSVGIGQISSEVPQNLSASRPQDRQFILSSKKLLLSDSGFYLCAWSVPYTGELFFGEGSRLTVL.

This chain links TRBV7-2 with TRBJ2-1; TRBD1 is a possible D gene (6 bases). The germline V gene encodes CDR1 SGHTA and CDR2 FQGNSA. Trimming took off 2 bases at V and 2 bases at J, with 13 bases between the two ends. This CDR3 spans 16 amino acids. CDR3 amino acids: CASSLKAGAAYNEQFF. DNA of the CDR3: TGTGCCAGCAGCTTAAAGGCAGGGGCGGCCTACAATGAGCAGTTCTTC.

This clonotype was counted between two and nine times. CDR3 residues: CSVLPQSDGYTF. Here the CDR3 DNA reads TGCAGCGTTCTGCCGCAGTCCGATGGCTACACCTTC. The chain carries TRBV29-1 and TRBJ1-2; no clear D. Deletions cut 5 bases from V and 6 bases from J, with 13 bases between. This CDR3 comprises 12 residues. Looked up from germline, CDR1 is SQVTM and CDR2 is ANQGSEA. Drawing the rest from reference TRBV29-1 and TRBJ1-2, the complete variable domain is SAVISQKPSRDICQRGTSLTIQCQVDSQVTMMFWYRQQPGQSLTLIATANQGSEATYESGFVIDKFPISRPNLTFSTLTVSNMSPEDSSIYLCSVLPQSDGYTFGSGTRLTVV.

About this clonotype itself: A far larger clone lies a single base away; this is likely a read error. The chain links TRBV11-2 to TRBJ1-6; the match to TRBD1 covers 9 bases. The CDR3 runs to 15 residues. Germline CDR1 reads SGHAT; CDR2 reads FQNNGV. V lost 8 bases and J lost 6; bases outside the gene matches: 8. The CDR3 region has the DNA TGTGCCAGCCGCGAGGACAGGGGAGCTAATTCACCCCTCCACTTT. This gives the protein CASREDRGANSPLHF.

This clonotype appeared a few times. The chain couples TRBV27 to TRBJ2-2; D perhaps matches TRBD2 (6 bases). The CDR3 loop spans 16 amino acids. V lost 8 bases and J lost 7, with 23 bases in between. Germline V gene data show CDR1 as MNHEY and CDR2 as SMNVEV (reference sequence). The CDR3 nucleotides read TGTGCCAGCGGGCTTCTCACTAGCCGGTGGGACGGGGAGCTGTTTTTT. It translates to CASGLLTSRWDGELFF.

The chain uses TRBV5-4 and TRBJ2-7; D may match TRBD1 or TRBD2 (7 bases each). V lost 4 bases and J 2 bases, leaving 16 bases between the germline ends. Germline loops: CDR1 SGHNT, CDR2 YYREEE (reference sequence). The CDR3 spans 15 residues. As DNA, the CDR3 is TGTGCCAGCAGCGTCACAGGGGCGGGGGCCTACGAGCAGTACTTC. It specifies CASSVTGAGAYEQYF.

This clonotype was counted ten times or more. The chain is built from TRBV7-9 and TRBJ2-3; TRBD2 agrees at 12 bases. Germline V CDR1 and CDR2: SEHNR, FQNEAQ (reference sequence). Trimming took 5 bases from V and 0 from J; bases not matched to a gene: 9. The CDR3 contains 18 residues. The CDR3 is CASSTRLAGVLSTDTQYF. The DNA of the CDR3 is TGTGCCAGCAGCACCCGACTAGCGGGGGTTCTGAGCACAGATACGCAGTATTTT. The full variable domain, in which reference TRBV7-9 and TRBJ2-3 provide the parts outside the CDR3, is DTGVSQNPRHKITKRGQNVTFRCDPISEHNRLYWYRQTLGQGPEFLTYFQNEAQLEKSRLLSDRFSAERPKGSFSTLEIQRTEQGDSAMYLCASSTRLAGVLSTDTQYFGPGTRLTVL.

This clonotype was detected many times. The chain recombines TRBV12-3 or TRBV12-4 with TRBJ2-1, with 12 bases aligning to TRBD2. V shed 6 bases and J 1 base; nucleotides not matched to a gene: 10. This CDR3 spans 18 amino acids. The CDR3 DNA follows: TGTGCCAGCAGCTACCTAGCGGGAGGGCGGGTATCCTACAATGAGCAGTTCTTC. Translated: CASSYLAGGRVSYNEQFF.

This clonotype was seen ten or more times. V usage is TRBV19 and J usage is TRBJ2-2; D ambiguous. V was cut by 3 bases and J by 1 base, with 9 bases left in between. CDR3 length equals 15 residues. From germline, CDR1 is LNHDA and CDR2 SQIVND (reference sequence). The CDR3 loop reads CASSIARLNTGELFF. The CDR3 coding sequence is TGTGCCAGTAGTATCGCCCGCTTGAACACCGGGGAGCTGTTTTTT.

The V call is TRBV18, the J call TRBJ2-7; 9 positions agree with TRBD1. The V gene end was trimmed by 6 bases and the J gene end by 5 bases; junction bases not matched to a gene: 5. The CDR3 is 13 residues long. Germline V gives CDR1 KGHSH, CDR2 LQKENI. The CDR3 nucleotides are TGTGCCAGCTCCCAGACAGGGGGAAACGAGCAGTACTTC. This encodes CASSQTGGNEQYF. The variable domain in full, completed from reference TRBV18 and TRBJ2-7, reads NAGVMQNPRHLVRRRGQEARLRCSPMKGHSHVYWYRQLPEEGLKFMVYLQKENIIDESGMPKERFSAEFPKEGPSILRIQQVVRGDSAAYFCASSQTGGNEQYFGPGTRLTVT.

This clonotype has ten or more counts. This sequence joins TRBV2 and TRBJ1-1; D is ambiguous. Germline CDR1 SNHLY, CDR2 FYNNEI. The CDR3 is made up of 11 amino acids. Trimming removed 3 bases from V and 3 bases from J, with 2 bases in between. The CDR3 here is CASSDHTEAFF. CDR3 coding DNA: TGTGCCAGCAGTGACCACACTGAAGCTTTCTTT.

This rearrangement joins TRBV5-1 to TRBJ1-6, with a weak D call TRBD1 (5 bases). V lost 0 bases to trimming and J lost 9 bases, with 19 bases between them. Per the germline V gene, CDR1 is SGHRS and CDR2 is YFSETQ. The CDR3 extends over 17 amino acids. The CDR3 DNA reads TGCGCCAGCAGCTTGGGGGACCGGTCCAGAAACGGTTCACCCCTCCACTTT. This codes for CASSLGDRSRNGSPLHF.

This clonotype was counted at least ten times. CDR3 nucleotides: TGTGTCCACCAGACTCGGGACAGGAGGGCCCCGAGCAATCAGCCCCAGCATTTT. Amino acid sequence: CVHQTRDRRAPSNQPQHF. The V call is TRBV24-1, the J call TRBJ1-5; 8 bases agree with TRBD1. This CDR3 comprises 18 residues. Germline V gives CDR1 KGHDR, CDR2 SFDVKD.

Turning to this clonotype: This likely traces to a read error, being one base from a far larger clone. This CDR3 is CAICRDQEGEAFF. CDR3 DNA sequence: TGTGCCATCTGCCGGGACCAGGAGGGTGAAGCTTTCTTT. V usage is TRBV6-1 and J usage is TRBJ1-1; weak D call: TRBD1 (5 bases). V gave up 10 bases and J gave up 7 bases, with 19 bases separating them. CDR3 size: 13 residues. Germline V gives CDR1 MNHNS, CDR2 SASEGT.

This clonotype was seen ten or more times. In DNA, the CDR3 is TGCAGCGTTGAAGGGGCGGGGATGTACAATGAGCAGTTCTTC. Amino acid sequence: CSVEGAGMYNEQFF. The genes are TRBV29-1 and TRBJ2-1; the D gene is possibly TRBD2 (6 bases). The CDR3 totals 14 residues. Per the germline V gene, CDR1 is SQVTM and CDR2 is ANQGSEA. Trimming left V 1 base short and J 4 bases short, with 11 bases between.

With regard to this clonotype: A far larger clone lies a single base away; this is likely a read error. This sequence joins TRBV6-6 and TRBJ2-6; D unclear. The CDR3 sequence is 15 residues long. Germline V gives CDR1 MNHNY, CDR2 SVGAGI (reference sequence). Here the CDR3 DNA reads TGTGCCAGCAGGTACTCCCAGGCTGGGGCCAACGTCCTGACTTTC. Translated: CASRYSQAGANVLTF.

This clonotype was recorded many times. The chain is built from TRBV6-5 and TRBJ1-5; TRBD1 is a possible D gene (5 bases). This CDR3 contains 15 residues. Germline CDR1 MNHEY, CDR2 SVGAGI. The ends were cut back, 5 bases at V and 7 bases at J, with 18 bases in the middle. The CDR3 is CASSPRGGGGQPQHF. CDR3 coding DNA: TGTGCCAGCAGTCCCCGGGGTGGGGGGGGACAGCCCCAGCATTTT.

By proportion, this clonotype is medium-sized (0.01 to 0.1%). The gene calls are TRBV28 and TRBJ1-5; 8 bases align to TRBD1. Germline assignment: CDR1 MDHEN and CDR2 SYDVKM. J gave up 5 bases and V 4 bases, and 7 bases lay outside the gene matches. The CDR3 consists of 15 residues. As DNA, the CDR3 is TGTGCCAGCAGTTCCTCCGGGACAGGCTATCAGCCCCAGCATTTT. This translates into CASSSSGTGYQPQHF.

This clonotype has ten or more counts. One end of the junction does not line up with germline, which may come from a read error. The CDR3 coding sequence is TGTGCCAGCAGTCCCCCCCTAGCAAGAACAGCTACGCAGTATTTT. This gives the protein CASSPPLARTATQYF. The J gene is TRBJ2-3, the V gene TRBV28; weak D call: TRBD2 (5 bases). This CDR3 has 15 residues. Germline V lookup: CDR1 MDHEN, CDR2 SYDVKM. The full variable domain, completed using reference TRBV28 and TRBJ2-3, is DVKVTQSSRYLVKRTGEKVFLECVQDMDHENMFWYRQDPGLGLRLIYFSYDVKMKEKGDIPEGYSVSREKKERFSLILESASTNQTSMYLCASSPPLARTATQYFGPGTRLTVL.